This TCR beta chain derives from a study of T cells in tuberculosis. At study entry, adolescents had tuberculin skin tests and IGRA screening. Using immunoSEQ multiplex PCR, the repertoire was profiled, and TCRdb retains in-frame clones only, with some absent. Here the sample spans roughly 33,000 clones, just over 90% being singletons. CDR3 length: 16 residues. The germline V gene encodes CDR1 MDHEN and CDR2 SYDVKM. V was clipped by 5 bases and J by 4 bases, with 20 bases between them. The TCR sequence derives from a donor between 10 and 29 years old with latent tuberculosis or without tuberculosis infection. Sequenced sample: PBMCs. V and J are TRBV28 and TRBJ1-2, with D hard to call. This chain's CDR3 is CASSTSLGGGSYGYTF. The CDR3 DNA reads TGTGCCAGCAGTACGAGCTTGGGTGGAGGTAGCTATGGCTACACCTTC.